The sequence of this T cell receptor beta chain was determined in a study of identical twins. Donors were all healthy Caucasians. Template switching (which added a universal primer site) was used, and cDNA carried unique molecular identifiers. MiXCR, run by TCRdb on the 5' RACE reads, gives a single entry per CDR3 protein. The sample shows about 210,000 distinct CDR3 sequences, around 10% of them seen only once. J lost 9 bases, V lost 4 bases, and 11 bases had no gene match. Germline V CDR1 and CDR2: SGHDN, FVKESK. The CDR3 loop spans 15 amino acids. The V call is TRBV14, the J call TRBJ2-7; 11 nucleotides agree with TRBD2. The sequenced sample consisted of memory (CD45RO+) T cells sorted from blood. The receptor comes from a woman under 30 in good health. The chain's CDR3 is CASSPTLAGVMGQYF. For the CDR3, the DNA is TGTGCCAGCAGCCCGACACTAGCGGGAGTTATGGGGCAGTACTTC.